The 27 T cell receptor beta chains below all came from one sample that was sequenced in a study of naive CD8 T cells in extremely preterm neonates. Whole-study findings and limits: Relative to older groups, preterm infants had shorter, less trimmed CDR3s with fewer N additions.

TCRdb keeps only in-frame clones here, not all; method: immunoSEQ multiplex PCR. The sample records around 23,000 clones, 70% to 90% being singletons. Samples were taken at extremely preterm deliveries at roughly 23-28 weeks of gestation. Their antigen targets remain unknown. The material sequenced was naive CD8+ T cells from cord blood. The receptor source for this set is a boy who was born preterm.

The chain joins TRBV23-1 to TRBJ1-5; D is perhaps TRBD1 (6 bases). TRBV23-1 is labeled an ORF, and its function is uncertain. V lost 1 base to trimming and J lost 3 bases, with 7 bases between them. The CDR3 consists of 14 residues. This chain's CDR3 is CASSQWDNNQPQHF. In nucleotides, the CDR3 is TGCGCCAGCAGTCAATGGGACAACAATCAGCCCCAGCATTTT.

The rearrangement joins TRBV7-3 to TRBJ1-2; 8 nucleotides align to TRBD1. The germline V gene encodes CDR1 SGHTA and CDR2 FQGTGA. The CDR3 runs to 14 residues. The trim removed 4 bases at V and 7 bases at J, leaving 8 bases unmatched. In DNA form, the CDR3 reads TGTGCCAGCAGCTCCGGACAGGGAAGTGGTGGCTACACCTTC. This sequence encodes CASSSGQGSGGYTF.

The chain links TRBV30 to TRBJ1-5, with TRBD1 matching over 7 bases. Per the germline V gene, CDR1 is GTSNPN and CDR2 is SVGIG (reference sequence). This CDR3 has 18 amino acids. The trim removed 1 base at V and 0 bases at J, leaving 12 bases unmatched. CDR3 region: CAWSEGQRSDYSNQPQHF. The DNA for the CDR3 is TGTGCCTGGAGTGAGGGACAGCGGTCTGACTATAGCAATCAGCCCCAGCATTTT.

The chain recombines TRBV5-1 with TRBJ2-3, with 9 bases fitting TRBD1. Germline CDR1 is SGHRS and CDR2 is YFSETQ. Germline trimming cut 5 bases from V and 2 bases from J; bases unmatched to any gene: 9. This CDR3 spans 16 amino acids. The CDR3 sequence: CASRTTTGGPTDTQYF. The CDR3 region has the DNA TGCGCCAGCAGGACGACGACAGGGGGGCCCACAGATACGCAGTATTTT.

The chain employs TRBV30 and TRBJ1-1, with D perhaps TRBD1 (6 bases). This CDR3 is 12 amino acids long. With 3 bases removed from V and 1 base from J, the gap between germline ends came to 6 bases. Germline V lookup: CDR1 GTSNPN, CDR2 SVGIG (reference sequence). The CDR3 sequence: CAWRTGNTEAFF. DNA for the CDR3: TGTGCCTGGAGGACAGGGAACACTGAAGCTTTCTTT.

The CDR3 nucleotides read TGTGCCAGCAGCTTATACTCCGGGACAGGGGGCGGCTACACCTTC. It specifies CASSLYSGTGGGYTF. The chain recombines TRBV7-9 with TRBJ1-2; 12 bases map to TRBD1. The CDR3 runs 15 residues. CDR1 is SEHNR, CDR2 FQNEAQ, per germline (reference sequence). V dropped 2 bases and J dropped 8; count of bases not matched to a gene: 6.

This clone is a singleton in its sample. The J gene is TRBJ1-2, the V gene TRBV9, with 7 bases identical to TRBD1. Germline CDR1 and CDR2: SGDLS and YYNGEE. This CDR3 contains 15 residues. V lost 0 bases, J lost 0 bases, and 2 bases stayed unmatched. CDR3 in DNA: TGTGCCAGCAGCGTAGACAGGGGCGCTAACTATGGCTACACCTTC. Its translation: CASSVDRGANYGYTF. Using reference TRBV9 and TRBJ1-2 for the parts outside the CDR3, the full variable domain is DSGVTQTPKHLITATGQRVTLRCSPRSGDLSVYWYQQSLDQGLQFLIQYYNGEERAKGNILERFSAQQFPDLHSELNLSSLELGDSALYFCASSVDRGANYGYTFGSGTRLTVV.

The CDR3 nucleotides are TGTGCCAGTACAGGGGGCGCCTATGGCTACACCTTC. It translates to CASTGGAYGYTF. This rearrangement joins TRBV19 to TRBJ1-2; 8 bases are shared with TRBD1. Germline-derived CDR1 and CDR2 are LNHDA and SQIVND (reference sequence). The CDR3 is made up of 12 amino acids. Germline trimming cut 7 bases from V and 4 bases from J; bases unmatched to any gene: 2. The whole variable domain, filled in from reference TRBV19 and TRBJ1-2, reads DGGITQSPKYLFRKEGQNVTLSCEQNLNHDAMYWYRQDPGQGLRLIYYSQIVNDFQKGDIAEGYSVSREKKESFPLTVTSAQKNPTAFYLCASTGGAYGYTFGSGTRLTVV.

The chain recombines TRBV9 with TRBJ2-1; TRBD2 matches at 11 bases. Germline values: CDR1 SGDLS, CDR2 YYNGEE. The CDR3 has 14 amino acids. The J segment lost 7 bases and the V segment lost 3 bases, leaving 3 bases of the junction unmatched. The CDR3 sequence is CASSGASGGNEQFF. In DNA, the CDR3 is TGTGCCAGCAGCGGGGCTAGCGGGGGGAATGAGCAGTTCTTC.

DNA for the CDR3: TGTGCCAGCAGTGACGGACTAGCCATTCAAGAGACCCAGTACTTC. Protein product: CASSDGLAIQETQYF. The chain uses TRBV6-1 and TRBJ2-5, with TRBD2 matching over 8 bases. This CDR3 spans 15 amino acids. J lost 2 bases, V lost 3 bases, and 5 bases had no gene match. CDR1 and CDR2 from the germline V gene are MNHNS and SASEGT.

This rearrangement joins TRBV14 to TRBJ1-2; perhaps TRBD1 as D (6 bases). V gave up 5 bases and J gave up 4 bases, with 11 bases separating them. The CDR3 consists of 13 residues. Germline V gene data show CDR1 as SGHDN and CDR2 as FVKESK. The CDR3 region has the DNA TGTGCCAGCAGCGAATACAGGGCCTATGGCTACACCTTC. It encodes CASSEYRAYGYTF.

This clone was counted between two and nine times. V usage is TRBV27 and J usage is TRBJ1-5, with D unresolved. V dropped 5 bases and J dropped 3 bases, with 11 bases sitting between them. Germline CDR1 and CDR2: MNHEY and SMNVEV (reference sequence). The CDR3 is made up of 14 amino acids. In nucleotides, the CDR3 is TGTGCCAGCAGTCGGCCAGGCTTCAATCAGCCCCAGCATTTT. Its translation is CASSRPGFNQPQHF.

The chain joins TRBV10-3 to TRBJ1-2, with D tentatively TRBD1 (5 bases). Germline-derived CDR1 and CDR2 are ENHRY and SYGVKD. Trimming took 0 bases from V and 2 from J, leaving 7 bases between them. The CDR3 contains 14 residues. CDR3 amino acids: CAISESDKNYGYTF. The CDR3 DNA follows: TGTGCCATCAGTGAGTCGGACAAAAACTATGGCTACACCTTC.

The rearrangement uses TRBV6-1 and TRBJ1-5; 8 bases are a match to TRBD1. Trimming took 2 bases from V and 6 from J; bases not matched to a gene: 6. In germline, CDR1 is MNHNS, CDR2 SASEGT. This CDR3 comprises 15 residues. CDR3 sequence (DNA): TGTGCCAGCAGTGAAAGAAGGCAGGGGGCTCAGCCCCAGCATTTT. Translation: CASSERRQGAQPQHF.

The chain is built from TRBV19 and TRBJ1-1; 7 positions match TRBD1. Trimming at V came to 6 bases and at J to 0 bases, leaving 1 base not matched to a gene. This CDR3 region has 13 residues. Per germline, CDR1 LNHDA and CDR2 SQIVND (reference sequence). The CDR3 bases are TGTGCCAGTAGGACAGGGATGAACACTGAAGCTTTCTTT. This codes for CASRTGMNTEAFF.

This clone was seen once. The rearrangement joins TRBV29-1 to TRBJ2-7, with 7 nucleotides matching TRBD1. This CDR3 is built from 14 residues. Trimming removed 5 bases from V and 0 bases from J; junction bases left unmatched: 7. Per germline, CDR1 SQVTM and CDR2 ANQGSEA. The CDR3 region has the DNA TGCAGCGTTTTCTCATGGGACAGCTCCTACGAGCAGTACTTC. Translating it yields CSVFSWDSSYEQYF.

CDR3 in DNA: TGTGCCAGCAGCTCGGGGTTTTCCTACAATGAGCAGTTCTTC. Residues: CASSSGFSYNEQFF. This chain uses TRBV5-6 with TRBJ2-1, with D perhaps TRBD2 (5 bases). Germline loops: CDR1 SGHDT, CDR2 YYEEEE. Between the trimmed V and J ends, which lost 3 bases and 1 base, there was a span of 8 bases. There are 14 residues in the CDR3.

This clone was counted a single time. V and J are TRBV4-1 and TRBJ2-7, with D tentatively TRBD2 (6 bases). V gave up 0 bases and J gave up 3 bases, with 15 bases separating them. The CDR3 runs 16 residues. Germline V lookup: CDR1 MGHRA, CDR2 YSYEKL. The CDR3 loop reads CASSQEEIRRDYEQYF. The CDR3 nucleotides read TGCGCCAGCAGCCAAGAAGAGATCAGGCGGGACTACGAGCAGTACTTC.

This sequence joins TRBV4-2 and TRBJ2-2; 7 nucleotides agree with TRBD2. There are 12 residues in the CDR3. The V gene's germline CDR1 is LGHNA and CDR2 YNFKEQ. The V and J ends lost 5 bases and 6 bases, in that order; junction bases with no gene match: 0. This CDR3 is CASSTSAGELFF. CDR3 nucleotides: TGTGCCAGCAGCACTAGCGCCGGGGAGCTGTTTTTT.

The chain links TRBV27 to TRBJ1-2; the match to TRBD1 covers 11 bases. V was pared by 5 bases and J by 5 bases, with 7 bases of the junction left unmatched. CDR1 MNHEY and CDR2 SMNVEV come from the germline V gene (reference sequence). CDR3 length: 15 amino acids. The CDR3 nucleotides are TGTGCCAGCAGTGGGACAGGGGGTTTTTTTTATGGCTACACCTTC. Protein product: CASSGTGGFFYGYTF.

About this clone itself: The junction departs from the called germline gene at one end, perhaps through a read error. This chain uses TRBV9 with TRBJ1-1, with D maybe TRBD1 (6 bases). The CDR3 spans 13 residues. The germline V gene encodes CDR1 SGDLS and CDR2 YYNGEE. DNA for the CDR3: TGCGCCAGCAGCCAGACAGGGAACACTGAAGCTTTCTTT. It translates to CASSQTGNTEAFF.

The J gene is TRBJ2-3, the V gene TRBV5-4, with 13 bases matching TRBD2. This CDR3 is 16 amino acids long. From germline, CDR1 is SGHNT and CDR2 YYREEE (reference sequence). J gave up 2 bases and V 3 bases, and 3 bases lay outside the gene matches. CDR3 protein: CASSSGLAGDTDTQYF. As DNA, the CDR3 is TGTGCCAGCAGCTCCGGACTAGCGGGGGACACAGATACGCAGTATTTT.

V gene TRBV20-1 combines with J gene TRBJ1-2; no clear D. The CDR3 is 9 residues long. Deletions cut 3 bases from V and 7 bases from J, with 3 bases between. The germline CDR1 and CDR2 sequences are DFQATT and SNEGSKA (reference sequence). CDR3 nucleotide sequence: TGCAGTGCTAGGGTTGGCTACACCTTC. Its protein product is CSARVGYTF.

CDR3 sequence (DNA): TGTGCCAGCAGCCAAGATCCGGGGGAGGAGACCCAGTACTTC. It translates to CASSQDPGEETQYF. The chain uses TRBV4-2 and TRBJ2-5, with D perhaps TRBD2 (6 bases). The V end was cut by 0 bases, the J end by 5 bases, with 10 bases between. The CDR3 is 14 residues long. CDR1 is LGHNA, CDR2 YNFKEQ, per germline.

The CDR3 DNA follows: TGTGCCAGTAGTATCACAGGGGGCTTCGAAAAACTGTTTTTT. Translated, it gives CASSITGGFEKLFF. The rearrangement uses TRBV19 and TRBJ1-4, with 9 positions matching TRBD1. The trim removed 3 bases at V and 8 bases at J, leaving 4 bases unmatched. Germline V gives CDR1 LNHDA, CDR2 SQIVND (reference sequence). The CDR3 is 14 residues long.

This clone has only a few counts. The chain recombines TRBV9 with TRBJ2-1; TRBD2 matches at 11 bases. The CDR3 has 15 amino acids. From germline, CDR1 is SGDLS and CDR2 YYNGEE. J was trimmed by 4 bases and V by 0 bases; bases with no gene match: 0. The CDR3 nucleotides are TGTGCCAGCAGCGTAGCTAGCGGGGGGTACAATGAGCAGTTCTTC. This translates into CASSVASGGYNEQFF.

The V and J genes are TRBV30 and TRBJ1-3; D not resolved. The germline CDR1 and CDR2 sequences are GTSNPN and SVGIG (reference sequence). This CDR3 is built from 12 residues. Trimming pared 2 bases from V and 0 bases from J, leaving 2 bases between. CDR3 coding DNA: TGTGCCTGGAGTAGCTCTGGAAACACCATATATTTT. This codes for CAWSSSGNTIYF.